These 30 T cell receptor beta chains originate from one sample sequenced in a study of T cell clonotyping in hematopoietic cell transplantation (dated by TCRdb to about 2021). To prepare the library, the immunoSEQ multiplex PCR assay was applied. TCRdb holds this immuneACCESS table with in-frame rearrangements only. Some clones are missing; in checked studies, unresolved V genes explain under half, and the rest has no known cause. Recorded for this sample are approximately 5,900 clones; roughly 90% of them occurred a single time. The leading ten clones occupy about 7.8% of the sample. The meaning of the sample's time point label: 100 days after allo-HCT. The sequencing used peripheral blood mononuclear cells, collected 100 days after allogeneic stem cell transplant. These receptors were obtained from a male patient in his thirties or forties who had an allogeneic stem cell transplant from an unrelated donor, so the T cells may come from the graft donor. Some clones in this sample may be carry-over from other donors' samples.

The chain links TRBV19 to TRBJ1-5; 7 bases are a match to TRBD1. With 4 bases clipped from V and 2 bases from J, the junction kept 8 bases outside the gene matches. Germline CDR1 reads LNHDA; CDR2 reads SQIVND (reference sequence). The CDR3 has 16 residues. The DNA of the CDR3 is TGTGCCAGTAGTAGCCTCAGGGGGTTTGGCAATCAGCCCCAGCATTTT. Protein sequence: CASSSLRGFGNQPQHF.

V is TRBV29-1 and J is TRBJ2-7; tentative D call: TRBD1 (5 bases). CDR3 length equals 11 residues. With 1 base removed from V and 6 bases from J, the gap between germline ends came to 7 bases. The germline V gene encodes CDR1 SQVTM and CDR2 ANQGSEA. The chain's CDR3 is CSVEVGPEQYF. The CDR3 DNA sequence: TGCAGCGTTGAAGTGGGGCCCGAGCAGTACTTC.

The J gene is TRBJ2-3, the V gene TRBV30; perhaps D is TRBD1 or TRBD2 (5 bases each). V was shortened by 0 bases and J by 3 bases, with 7 bases between the two germline ends. Germline V lookup: CDR1 GTSNPN, CDR2 SVGIG (reference sequence). This CDR3 has 13 residues. In DNA, the CDR3 is TGTGCCTGGAGTGTTGGGGGTACAGATACGCAGTATTTT. It is translated as CAWSVGGTDTQYF.

V gene TRBV5-4 combines with J gene TRBJ2-7; 8 bases map to TRBD1. CDR3 length: 15 residues. J was trimmed by 2 bases and V by 0 bases; bases with no gene match: 4. Germline V gene data show CDR1 as SGHNT and CDR2 as YYREEE (reference sequence). The CDR3 reads CASSLGGQVPYEQYF. The CDR3 DNA is TGTGCCAGCAGCTTGGGGGGACAGGTCCCCTACGAGCAGTACTTC.

V gene TRBV5-6 combines with J gene TRBJ2-3, with 7 bases lining up with TRBD1. Germline lookup yields CDR1 SGHDT and CDR2 YYEEEE. J gave up 2 bases and V 4 bases, and 13 bases lay outside the gene matches. The CDR3 has 17 amino acids. CDR3 sequence: CASSGQTGNRDTDTQYF. Here the CDR3 DNA reads TGTGCCAGCAGCGGCCAGACAGGGAATCGAGACACAGATACGCAGTATTTT.

This sequence joins TRBV23-1 and TRBJ1-2; D uncertain. TRBV23-1 is an ORF for which the function is uncertain. V was trimmed by 4 bases and J by 8 bases, leaving 8 bases between them. CDR3 length: 11 amino acids. CDR3 coding DNA: TGCGCCAGCAGTCGTCCTTACGGCTACACCTTC. This sequence encodes CASSRPYGYTF.

This clone appeared once. This chain uses TRBV30 with TRBJ1-2; D ambiguous. Per germline, CDR1 GTSNPN and CDR2 SVGIG (reference sequence). With 3 bases removed from V and 4 bases from J, the gap between germline ends came to 9 bases. This CDR3 region has 12 residues. The CDR3 protein is CAWRAGGYGYTF. The CDR3 bases are TGTGCCTGGAGAGCGGGAGGCTATGGCTACACCTTC.

V gene TRBV6-4 combines with J gene TRBJ1-1, with D uncertain. The CDR3 sequence is 13 residues long. CDR1 is MRHNA, CDR2 SNTAGT, per germline. Trimming took off 0 bases at V and 8 bases at J, with 10 bases between the two ends. CDR3 residues: CASSDSPMTEAFF. Written as DNA, the CDR3 is TGTGCCAGCAGTGACTCTCCGATGACAGAAGCTTTCTTT.

In DNA form, the CDR3 reads TGTGCCAGCAGCGTAGTAGCGGGAGAAAAACTGTTTTTT. This sequence encodes CASSVVAGEKLFF. The V and J genes are TRBV9 and TRBJ1-4; unclear D gene. This CDR3 is 13 amino acids long. Trimming removed 0 bases at V and 8 bases at J, with 8 bases between. Germline V gene lookup returns CDR1 SGDLS and CDR2 YYNGEE.

The chain has TRBV28 and TRBJ1-5, with 8 bases that match TRBD1. The V gene's germline CDR1 is MDHEN and CDR2 SYDVKM. CDR3 length equals 16 residues. V was pared by 6 bases and J by 5 bases, with 12 bases of the junction left unmatched. The CDR3 reads CASSPSGRGHDQPQHF. CDR3 DNA sequence: TGTGCCAGCAGCCCCTCCGGCAGGGGGCATGATCAGCCCCAGCATTTT.

This clone has just a few counts. The chain recombines TRBV11-3 with TRBJ2-3; D possibly matches TRBD1 or TRBD2 (6 bases each). The CDR3 has 15 amino acids. V dropped 5 bases and J dropped 6 bases, with 18 bases sitting between them. CDR1 and CDR2 from the germline V gene are SGHNT and YENEEA. CDR3 residues: CASSPFEGGWDTQYF. The CDR3 nucleotides read TGTGCCAGCAGCCCGTTTGAGGGGGGATGGGATACGCAGTATTTT.

The chain combines TRBV28 with TRBJ1-2, with 7 bases matching TRBD1. This CDR3 comprises 13 residues. Germline-derived CDR1 and CDR2 are MDHEN and SYDVKM. The V and J ends lost 8 bases and 3 bases, in that order; junction bases with no gene match: 6. CDR3 nucleotides: TGTGCCAGCGGACTCGGGACAGACTATGGCTACACCTTC. It translates to CASGLGTDYGYTF.

CDR3 loop: CASSLNKREPQHF. CDR3 nucleotides: TGTGCCAGCTCACTTAACAAAAGGGAGCCCCAGCATTTT. V is TRBV18 and J is TRBJ1-5, with D unclear. CDR3 length: 13 amino acids. Trimming removed 4 bases from V and 8 bases from J, with 12 bases in between. Germline CDR1 is KGHSH and CDR2 is LQKENI.

This clone was observed a single time. V gene TRBV18 combines with J gene TRBJ2-7; tentatively, D is TRBD1 (6 bases). The germline V and J ends were trimmed by 6 bases and 3 bases, with 15 bases remaining between them. Germline CDR1 and CDR2: KGHSH and LQKENI. The CDR3 is 14 residues long. The DNA for the CDR3 is TGTGCCAGCTCTCCAGGGACAAATTACTACGAGCAGTACTTC. This encodes CASSPGTNYYEQYF.

The chain is built from TRBV4-2 and TRBJ1-2; a weak D match, TRBD1 (6 bases). There are 14 residues in the CDR3. The V end lost 0 bases, the J end lost 8 bases, and 13 bases lay between the germline ends. Germline V gene lookup returns CDR1 LGHNA and CDR2 YNFKEQ. CDR3 coding DNA: TGTGCCAGCAGCCAAGAAGGGGGACCCTCGGGCTACACCTTC. Amino acids: CASSQEGGPSGYTF.

This sequence joins TRBV7-9 and TRBJ1-5; the D gene is possibly TRBD1 (5 bases). This CDR3 contains 13 residues. The V end lost 9 bases, the J end lost 3 bases, and 12 bases lay between the germline ends. CDR1 SEHNR and CDR2 FQNEAQ come from the germline V gene (reference sequence). In DNA form, the CDR3 reads TGTGCCAGTCAGCAGGGTGCCAATCAGCCCCAGCATTTT. This translates into CASQQGANQPQHF.

V usage is TRBV6-5 and J usage is TRBJ2-7; D possibly corresponds to TRBD1 (6 bases). The CDR3 has 14 amino acids. CDR1 MNHEY and CDR2 SVGAGI come from the germline V gene. Trimming stripped 0 bases from V and 3 bases from J, with 9 bases between. The CDR3 region has the DNA TGTGCCAGCAGTTACTCCACAGGGAACTACGAGCAGTACTTC. Translated, it gives CASSYSTGNYEQYF.

The CDR3 here is CASSLNRQGRQPQHF. CDR3 bases: TGTGCCAGCAGTTTAAACCGGCAGGGGAGGCAGCCCCAGCATTTT. The chain is built from TRBV28 and TRBJ1-5; D perhaps matches TRBD1 (6 bases). CDR1 MDHEN and CDR2 SYDVKM come from the germline V gene. Trimming removed 2 bases from V and 7 bases from J, with 15 bases in between. The CDR3 has 15 amino acids.

V gene TRBV6-5 combines with J gene TRBJ2-7; 12 bases match TRBD2. Germline values: CDR1 MNHEY, CDR2 SVGAGI. The CDR3 spans 14 residues. Trimming cost V 6 bases and J 4 bases; bases outside gene matches: 4. The CDR3, as DNA: TGTGCCAGCAGCTCCGGGACTAGCGGGTACGAGCAGTACTTC. This encodes CASSSGTSGYEQYF.

The chain carries TRBV30 and TRBJ1-5, with no clear D. Germline V gives CDR1 GTSNPN, CDR2 SVGIG (reference sequence). Trimming removed 3 bases from V and 6 bases from J, with 18 bases in between. The CDR3 consists of 15 residues. CDR3 in DNA: TGTGCCTGGAGGGATCCCTCGGGTGACGTTCAGCCCCAGCATTTT. It yields the protein CAWRDPSGDVQPQHF. The variable domain in full, with the rest retrieved from reference TRBV30 and TRBJ1-5, is SQTIHQWPATLVQPVGSPLSLECTVEGTSNPNLYWYRQAAGRGLQLLFYSVGIGQISSEVPQNLSASRPQDRQFILSSKKLLLSDSGFYLCAWRDPSGDVQPQHFGDGTRLSIL.

This clone appeared a single time. The chain couples TRBV29-1 to TRBJ2-7; 13 bases fit TRBD2. In germline, CDR1 is SQVTM, CDR2 ANQGSEA. This CDR3 spans 13 amino acids. Losses at the gene ends were 7 bases for V and 4 bases for J; bases not matched to a gene: 4. The CDR3 bases are TGCAGCGCCCGGACTAGCGGGAGTTACGAGCAGTACTTC. It translates to CSARTSGSYEQYF.

The V and J genes are TRBV28 and TRBJ2-1; 16 bases fit TRBD2. Looked up from germline, CDR1 is MDHEN and CDR2 is SYDVKM. V was clipped by 5 bases and J by 8 bases; unmatched bases: 15. CDR3 length: 19 residues. CDR3 region: CASSGLGLAGGVDRDEQFF. For the CDR3, the DNA is TGTGCCAGCAGTGGACTGGGACTAGCGGGGGGGGTAGATCGCGATGAGCAGTTCTTC.

This clone was recorded only once. The chain is built from TRBV7-9 and TRBJ2-2, with D uncertain. The germline gives CDR1 SEHNR, CDR2 FQNEAQ (reference sequence). The CDR3 is 15 amino acids. V was cut by 1 base and J by 0 bases, with 6 bases left in between. The CDR3 region is CASSLGRANTGELFF. The CDR3 nucleotides are TGTGCCAGCAGCTTAGGCAGAGCGAACACCGGGGAGCTGTTTTTT. Full variable domain (remainder filled in from reference TRBV7-9 and TRBJ2-2): DTGVSQNPRHKITKRGQNVTFRCDPISEHNRLYWYRQTLGQGPEFLTYFQNEAQLEKSRLLSDRFSAERPKGSFSTLEIQRTEQGDSAMYLCASSLGRANTGELFFGEGSRLTVL.

This chain connects TRBV4-2 to TRBJ1-2; TRBD1 matches at 8 bases. Germline lookup yields CDR1 LGHNA and CDR2 YNFKEQ. V lost 4 bases to trimming and J lost 4 bases; unmatched junction nucleotides: 8. The CDR3 extends over 15 amino acids. This chain's CDR3 is CASSRGQGGSYGYTF. CDR3 coding DNA: TGTGCCAGCAGCCGTGGACAGGGAGGGAGCTATGGCTACACCTTC.

V gene TRBV19 combines with J gene TRBJ1-2; 7 nucleotides agree with TRBD1. CDR1 is LNHDA and CDR2 is SQIVND in the germline V gene (reference sequence). The J segment lost 8 bases and the V segment lost 3 bases, leaving 9 bases of the junction unmatched. The CDR3 has 14 residues. The chain's CDR3 is CASSMGTAEGGYTF. CDR3 in DNA: TGTGCCAGTAGTATGGGGACAGCCGAGGGAGGCTACACCTTC. Based on the CDR3 plus reference TRBV19 and TRBJ1-2, the full variable domain is DGGITQSPKYLFRKEGQNVTLSCEQNLNHDAMYWYRQDPGQGLRLIYYSQIVNDFQKGDIAEGYSVSREKKESFPLTVTSAQKNPTAFYLCASSMGTAEGGYTFGSGTRLTVV.

J is TRBJ1-1 and V is TRBV7-9, with D uncertain. The CDR3 runs to 15 residues. Germline V gene data show CDR1 as SEHNR and CDR2 as FQNEAQ (reference sequence). V lost 5 bases and J lost 5, with 18 bases in between. CDR3 sequence reads: CASSPRGEWVTEAFF. Written as DNA, the CDR3 is TGTGCCAGCAGCCCTCGCGGAGAATGGGTGACTGAAGCTTTCTTT.

This chain connects TRBV7-2 to TRBJ2-1, with D uncertain. Germline assignment: CDR1 SGHTA and CDR2 FQGNSA. The ends were cut back, 5 bases at V and 0 bases at J, with 11 bases in the middle. The CDR3 sequence is 15 residues long. CDR3 residues: CASSPSRSSYNEQFF. The CDR3 DNA reads TGTGCCAGCAGCCCATCCCGGAGCTCCTACAATGAGCAGTTCTTC.

The gene calls are TRBV7-8 and TRBJ1-5, with D maybe TRBD1 (6 bases). The CDR3 is made up of 15 amino acids. Germline CDR1 and CDR2: SGHVS and FQNEAQ. V was pared by 3 bases and J by 2 bases, with 11 bases between. CDR3 region: CASSLTGHGNQPQHF. The CDR3 bases are TGTGCCAGCAGCTTGACAGGTCATGGCAATCAGCCCCAGCATTTT.

This clone is a singleton in its sample. The chain carries TRBV6-5 and TRBJ2-7; TRBD1 aligns across 7 bases. The germline V gene encodes CDR1 MNHEY and CDR2 SVGAGI. With V trimmed by 6 bases and J by 5 bases, 4 bases remained unmatched. The CDR3 is 12 residues long. The CDR3 spells CASRNRGHEQYF. The DNA of the CDR3 is TGTGCCAGCAGAAACAGGGGCCACGAGCAGTACTTC.

The gene calls are TRBV5-1 and TRBJ2-7; D might be TRBD1 (5 bases). This CDR3 contains 14 residues. Per germline, CDR1 SGHRS and CDR2 YFSETQ. The V end lost 0 bases, the J end lost 2 bases, and 9 bases lay between the germline ends. CDR3 DNA sequence: TGCGCCAGCAGCTTGGAGGGGTTTACCTACGAGCAGTACTTC. Translated: CASSLEGFTYEQYF. The variable domain in full, completed from reference TRBV5-1 and TRBJ2-7, reads KAGVTQTPRYLIKTRGQQVTLSCSPISGHRSVSWYQQTPGQGLQFLFEYFSETQRNKGNFPGRFSGRQFSNSRSEMNVSTLELGDSALYLCASSLEGFTYEQYFGPGTRLTVT.